What follows is one TCR beta chain and its context. Its antigen is unknown. No much larger clone is present one base from it, and per-base qualities are unavailable. The record originates from a study of cytomegalovirus exposure and HLA in healthy donors (dated by TCRdb to about 2017). Study-wide context: A later analysis indicated that the 90 to 150 validation repertoires were generated on the platform also employed for the roughly 720 repertoires of the first cohort. The study aimed to test whether cataloging public T cell receptors could reveal signatures of past pathogen exposure. A separate validation cohort of approximately 120 different subjects was used in addition to the approximately 670-subject first cohort. High-throughput TCR immunosequencing, statistical association of individual TCRs with disease status, and machine learning were combined to predict cytomegalovirus infection status. Overall study outcomes, separate from this receptor: A later analysis had no HLA typing for the validation cohort, so co-occurrence there was scored across all 120 repertoires. The authors suggested that the approach could potentially be extended to other disease states and immunological phenotypes. Cytomegalovirus status was reported to be diagnosed by the classifier with high specificity and sensitivity in both the original and validation cohorts. Of the cluster scores, about 94% were above 0 in a later analysis, which found that TCRs clustered in the first cohort also tended to co-occur in the approximately 130 validation repertoires. A few of the identified cytomegalovirus-associated TCR beta chains were confirmed in vitro to be specific for cytomegalovirus antigens. In the study, about 150 TCR beta chains were listed as associated with cytomegalovirus. Most TCR sequences were observed very rarely across donors, whereas some public TCRs were present in many individuals.

Between the V and J ends, shortened by 1 base and 3 bases respectively, the junction contains 9 bases. The germline V gene yields SNHLY for CDR1 and FYNNEI for CDR2. The CDR3 has 14 amino acids, counting the end cysteine and phenylalanine. Only CDR3 DNA is held: 42 bases, read in frame from base 1. Libraries were prepared through the immunoSEQ multiplex PCR assay. The original pipeline was this. A statistical classification framework was built to diagnose cytomegalovirus status from the catalog of TCR beta chain sequences. TCRdb took over this immuneACCESS table, retaining in-frame rearrangements with V and J assigned. Such tables are incomplete; in checked studies, under half of the missing clones stem from an unresolved V gene, and the remainder is unexplained. That table supplies the V and J calls and clone size; D and trimming were determined from the DNA. In this sample the table shows more than 150,000 clones, 88% of which occur a single time. The ten largest clones represent about 2.7% of the sample.

Donors formed part of the validation cohort, which comprised over a hundred subjects and was distinct from the first cohort of fewer than 750 subjects. The source of this sequence is a man between 18 and 35 years old in good health and CMV-seronegative. Here the chain combines TRBV2 and TRBJ1-2, with no confidently assigned D gene. The specimen was PBMCs. CDR3 sequence: CASSEDLAYYGYTF. The DNA reads as follows: TGTGCCAGCAGTGAAGATTTAGCCTACTATGGCTACACCTTC.